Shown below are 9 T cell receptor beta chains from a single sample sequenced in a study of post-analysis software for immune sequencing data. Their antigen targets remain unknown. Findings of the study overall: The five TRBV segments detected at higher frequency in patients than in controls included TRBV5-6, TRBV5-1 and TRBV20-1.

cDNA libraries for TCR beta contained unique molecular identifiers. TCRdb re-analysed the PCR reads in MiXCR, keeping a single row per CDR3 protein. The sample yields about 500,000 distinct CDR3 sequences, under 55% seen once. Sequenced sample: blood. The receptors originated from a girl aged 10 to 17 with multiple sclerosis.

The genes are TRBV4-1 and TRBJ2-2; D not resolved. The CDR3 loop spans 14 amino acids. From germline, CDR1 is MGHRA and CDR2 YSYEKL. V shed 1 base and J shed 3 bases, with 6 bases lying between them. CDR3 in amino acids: CASSQGLHTGELFF. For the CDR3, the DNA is TGCGCCAGCAGCCAAGGACTGCACACCGGGGAGCTGTTTTTT.

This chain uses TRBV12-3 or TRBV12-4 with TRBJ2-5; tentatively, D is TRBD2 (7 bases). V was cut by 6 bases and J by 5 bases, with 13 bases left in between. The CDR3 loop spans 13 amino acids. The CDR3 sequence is CASRPQGGETQYF. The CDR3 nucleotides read TGTGCCAGCAGACCACAGGGAGGGGAGACCCAGTACTTC.

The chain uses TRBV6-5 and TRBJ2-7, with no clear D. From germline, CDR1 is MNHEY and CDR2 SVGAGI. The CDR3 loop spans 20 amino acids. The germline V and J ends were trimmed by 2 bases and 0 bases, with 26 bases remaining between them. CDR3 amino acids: CASSYTYEEKTVTFSYEQYF. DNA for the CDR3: TGTGCCAGCAGTTACACTTACGAGGAGAAAACAGTTACCTTCTCCTACGAGCAGTACTTC.

The DNA of the CDR3 is TGTGCCAGCAGTCGACAGTCTAGCACAGATACGCAGTATTTT. Protein: CASSRQSSTDTQYF. The V and J genes are TRBV12-3 or TRBV12-4 and TRBJ2-3; a possible D gene is TRBD1 (5 bases). The CDR3 loop spans 14 amino acids. Trimming cost V 5 bases and J 0 bases, with 9 bases left between them.

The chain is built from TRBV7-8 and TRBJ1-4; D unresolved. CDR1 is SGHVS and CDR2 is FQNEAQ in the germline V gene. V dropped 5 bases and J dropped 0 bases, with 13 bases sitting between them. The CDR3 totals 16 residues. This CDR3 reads CASSPNRPTTNEKLFF. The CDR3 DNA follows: TGTGCCAGCAGCCCCAATAGGCCAACAACTAATGAAAAACTGTTTTTT.

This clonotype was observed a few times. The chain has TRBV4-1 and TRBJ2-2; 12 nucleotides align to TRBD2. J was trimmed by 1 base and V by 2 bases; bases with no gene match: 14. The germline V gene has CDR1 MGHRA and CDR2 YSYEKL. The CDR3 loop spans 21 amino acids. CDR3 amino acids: CASSQHIPGLAGRLNTGELFF. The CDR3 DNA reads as TGCGCCAGCAGCCAACATATACCGGGACTAGCGGGCCGATTGAACACCGGGGAGCTGTTTTTT.

CDR3 loop: CATSRDPSGRADTQYF. The CDR3 DNA reads TGTGCCACCAGCAGAGACCCGAGCGGGAGAGCAGATACGCAGTATTTT. The chain has TRBV15 and TRBJ2-3, with 8 positions matching TRBD2. Germline V gives CDR1 LNHNV, CDR2 YYDKDF (reference sequence). The trim removed 0 bases at V and 4 bases at J, leaving 6 bases unmatched. This CDR3 region has 16 residues. Together with reference TRBV15 and TRBJ2-3, the CDR3 gives the full variable domain: DAMVIQNPRYQVTQFGKPVTLSCSQTLNHNVMYWYQQKSSQAPKLLFHYYDKDFNNEADTPDNFQSRRPNTSFCFLDIRSPGLGDTAMYLCATSRDPSGRADTQYFGPGTRLTVL.

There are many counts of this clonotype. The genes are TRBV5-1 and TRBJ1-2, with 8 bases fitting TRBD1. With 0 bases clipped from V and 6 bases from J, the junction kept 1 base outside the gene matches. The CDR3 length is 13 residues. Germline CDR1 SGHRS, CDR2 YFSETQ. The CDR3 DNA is TGCGCCAGCAGCTTGGGGACAGGGAATGGCTACACCTTC. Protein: CASSLGTGNGYTF.

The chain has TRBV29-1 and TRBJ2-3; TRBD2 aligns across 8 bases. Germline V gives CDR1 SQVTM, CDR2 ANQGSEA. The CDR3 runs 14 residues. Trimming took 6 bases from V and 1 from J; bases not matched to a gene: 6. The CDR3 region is CSVTSGPGTDTQYF. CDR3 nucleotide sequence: TGCAGCGTCACTAGCGGTCCCGGCACAGATACGCAGTATTTT.